Each of the 23 T cell receptor beta chains below was sequenced from the same sample in a study of cytomegalovirus exposure and HLA in healthy donors. Use of 60 Vbeta and 13 Jbeta primers characterized the PCR. Profiling relied on immunoSEQ multiplex PCR, and the TCRdb table lists in-frame clones only, not all of them. Seen here are 150,000 to 200,000 clones, approximately 85% observed once, and the top ten hold approximately 0.87%. Sequencing used PBMCs. The receptors were sampled from a girl aged 2 to 10 in good health and CMV-seropositive.

The chain carries TRBV5-1 and TRBJ2-1; D gene uncertain. Looked up from germline, CDR1 is SGHRS and CDR2 is YFSETQ. V lost 0 bases and J lost 10, with 11 bases in between. The CDR3 consists of 13 residues. This CDR3 reads CASSLEAAPEQFF. The CDR3 DNA follows: TGCGCCAGCAGCTTGGAAGCCGCCCCCGAGCAGTTCTTC.

This clone turned up a few times. The J gene is TRBJ2-6, the V gene TRBV28; a possible D gene is TRBD2 (6 bases). This CDR3 comprises 15 residues. Germline-derived CDR1 and CDR2 are MDHEN and SYDVKM. V dropped 2 bases and J dropped 2 bases, with 7 bases sitting between them. This chain's CDR3 is CASSLGGAGANVLTF. CDR3 sequence (DNA): TGTGCCAGCAGTTTAGGAGGGGCTGGGGCCAACGTCCTGACTTTC.

In its sample, this clone was seen a few times. CDR3 DNA: TGTGCCAGCAGCTCAGGACAGGGGGGGACCCAGTACTTC. It encodes CASSSGQGGTQYF. The rearrangement links TRBV7-8 to TRBJ2-5, with 10 bases matching TRBD1. V lost 4 bases to trimming and J lost 7 bases; unmatched junction nucleotides: 3. The CDR3 is 13 amino acids. The germline CDR1 and CDR2 sequences are SGHVS and FQNEAQ.

The chain uses TRBV30 and TRBJ1-2, with D perhaps TRBD1 (5 bases). V was cut by 4 bases and J by 2 bases, with 11 bases left in between. This CDR3 region has 13 residues. Germline CDR1 reads GTSNPN; CDR2 reads SVGIG (reference sequence). The CDR3 loop reads CAWTQGLNYGYTF. For the CDR3, the DNA is TGTGCCTGGACCCAGGGACTCAACTATGGCTACACCTTC. The full variable domain, in which reference TRBV30 and TRBJ1-2 provide the parts outside the CDR3, is SQTIHQWPATLVQPVGSPLSLECTVEGTSNPNLYWYRQAAGRGLQLLFYSVGIGQISSEVPQNLSASRPQDRQFILSSKKLLLSDSGFYLCAWTQGLNYGYTFGSGTRLTVV.

The chain carries TRBV27 and TRBJ2-7; a possible D gene is TRBD2 (5 bases). The CDR3 extends over 16 amino acids. Per the germline V gene, CDR1 is MNHEY and CDR2 is SMNVEV (reference sequence). V dropped 7 bases and J dropped 3 bases, with 22 bases sitting between them. CDR3 in DNA: TGTGCCAGCACCCTACCCCAAGTGCTAGCCCGCTACGAGCAGTACTTC. It specifies CASTLPQVLARYEQYF.

This chain uses TRBV6-1 with TRBJ2-1; D might be TRBD1 (6 bases). The CDR3 has 18 residues. V was pared by 2 bases and J by 0 bases, with 17 bases between. From germline, CDR1 is MNHNS and CDR2 SASEGT. The CDR3 is CASSENRVVTYSYNEQFF. As DNA, the CDR3 is TGTGCCAGCAGTGAAAACAGGGTAGTGACGTACTCCTACAATGAGCAGTTCTTC.

The gene calls are TRBV2 and TRBJ1-4; possibly TRBD1 for D (6 bases). The CDR3 length is 18 residues. V dropped 7 bases and J dropped 8 bases, with 29 bases sitting between them. Germline V gene lookup returns CDR1 SNHLY and CDR2 FYNNEI. The CDR3 DNA follows: TGTGCCAGCACGACGGTTGTGGGGGCAGGGGAGTCGGGGGAAAAACTGTTTTTT. Protein sequence: CASTTVVGAGESGEKLFF.

The chain combines TRBV27 with TRBJ2-3; 8 nucleotides line up with TRBD1. V lost 5 bases, J lost 6 bases, and 7 bases stayed unmatched. The CDR3 contains 14 residues. The germline V gene encodes CDR1 MNHEY and CDR2 SMNVEV (reference sequence). The CDR3 bases are TGTGCCAGCAGTCCGAGGACAGGGTACGATACGCAGTATTTT. Translated: CASSPRTGYDTQYF.

The rearrangement uses TRBV28 and TRBJ2-1, with 10 positions matching TRBD2. CDR1 is MDHEN, CDR2 SYDVKM, per germline. J gave up 3 bases and V 6 bases, and 8 bases lay outside the gene matches. CDR3 size: 16 residues. The CDR3 DNA is TGTGCCAGCAGCGCCGGGACTAGCGTCATCTACAATGAGCAGTTCTTC. Amino acids: CASSAGTSVIYNEQFF. Looking up the rest from reference TRBV28 and TRBJ2-1 gives the full variable domain: DVKVTQSSRYLVKRTGEKVFLECVQDMDHENMFWYRQDPGLGLRLIYFSYDVKMKEKGDIPEGYSVSREKKERFSLILESASTNQTSMYLCASSAGTSVIYNEQFFGPGTRLTVL.

CDR3: CASSGDRDIDEQFF. CDR3 sequence (DNA): TGTGCCAGCAGCGGGGACAGGGATATCGATGAGCAGTTCTTC. The genes are TRBV9 and TRBJ2-1, with 9 bases that match TRBD1. The trim removed 3 bases at V and 8 bases at J, leaving 6 bases unmatched. This CDR3 has 14 residues. Germline lookup yields CDR1 SGDLS and CDR2 YYNGEE.

The chain combines TRBV6-1 with TRBJ2-3; 10 bases line up with TRBD2. The J segment lost 1 base and the V segment lost 5 bases, leaving 3 bases of the junction unmatched. This CDR3 contains 15 residues. CDR1 and CDR2 (germline): MNHNS, SASEGT. In DNA, the CDR3 is TGTGCCAGCAGTCAACTAGCGGGACGCACAGATACGCAGTATTTT. This encodes CASSQLAGRTDTQYF.

This clone has just a few counts. The rearrangement joins TRBV28 to TRBJ2-7, with D maybe TRBD2 (6 bases). The CDR3 has 14 residues. Per the germline V gene, CDR1 is MDHEN and CDR2 is SYDVKM. V dropped 8 bases and J dropped 5 bases, with 19 bases sitting between them. The CDR3 nucleotides read TGTGCCAGCGCCGTGGGGGGAGGCACCCACGAGCAGTACTTC. Translating gives CASAVGGGTHEQYF.

Details on this clone: Other nucleotide sequences in the sample specify the same CDR3. The chain uses TRBV5-1 and TRBJ2-3; D remains unclear. The CDR3 runs 13 residues. Trimming shortened V by 0 bases and J by 4 bases, and 6 bases separated the two germline ends. Germline CDR1 SGHRS, CDR2 YFSETQ. The CDR3 DNA reads TGCGCCAGCAGCTTGGCCGGTGCAGATACGCAGTATTTT. This encodes CASSLAGADTQYF.

J is TRBJ1-1 and V is TRBV7-6; perhaps TRBD1 as D (6 bases). Trimming took off 8 bases at V and 1 base at J, with 20 bases between the two ends. The CDR3 consists of 16 residues. Germline values: CDR1 SGHVS, CDR2 FNYEAQ. CDR3 loop: CASPSPFTGRNTEAFF. Here the CDR3 DNA reads TGTGCCAGCCCCAGCCCGTTTACAGGGAGGAACACTGAAGCTTTCTTT.

This chain uses TRBV11-2 with TRBJ2-7; 8 bases map to TRBD1. V shed 5 bases and J 6 bases; nucleotides not matched to a gene: 3. Germline values: CDR1 SGHAT, CDR2 FQNNGV. The CDR3 runs 12 residues. In DNA form, the CDR3 reads TGTGCCAGCAGCCAGACAGGGGTCGAGCAGTACTTC. This sequence encodes CASSQTGVEQYF.

This rearrangement joins TRBV5-6 to TRBJ2-2; D possibly corresponds to TRBD2 (5 bases). Germline CDR1 SGHDT, CDR2 YYEEEE. This CDR3 has 13 amino acids. The V and J ends lost 2 bases and 7 bases respectively, with 9 bases between them. CDR3: CASSFGEFGELFF. CDR3 in DNA: TGTGCCAGCAGCTTTGGGGAGTTCGGGGAGCTGTTTTTT.

This clone was recorded only once. V and J are TRBV25-1 and TRBJ2-1; 8 nucleotides agree with TRBD2. The CDR3 runs 14 residues. Germline lookup yields CDR1 MGHDK and CDR2 SYGVNS. V lost 5 bases and J lost 4; bases outside the gene matches: 4. The CDR3: CASSLAGRYNEQFF. The DNA for the CDR3 is TGTGCCAGCAGTTTAGCGGGAAGGTACAATGAGCAGTTCTTC.

The rearrangement uses TRBV20-1 and TRBJ2-5, with 9 bases fitting TRBD2. Germline loops: CDR1 DFQATT, CDR2 SNEGSKA (reference sequence). J lost 3 bases, V lost 7 bases, and 0 bases had no gene match. The CDR3 is made up of 11 amino acids. The CDR3 bases are TGCAGTGTAGCGGGAGAAGAGACCCAGTACTTC. This translates into CSVAGEETQYF.

The gene calls are TRBV4-1 and TRBJ1-2; 10 nucleotides match TRBD1. CDR1 is MGHRA, CDR2 YSYEKL, per germline. The CDR3 spans 14 residues. With 4 bases clipped from V and 2 bases from J, the junction kept 1 base outside the gene matches. CDR3 coding DNA: TGCGCCAGCAGCCTGACAGGGGGCAACTATGGCTACACCTTC. Residues: CASSLTGGNYGYTF.

This clone was recorded only once. V and J are TRBV9 and TRBJ2-1; D is perhaps TRBD2 (6 bases). V shed 1 base and J shed 7 bases, with 15 bases lying between them. The CDR3 is 15 residues long. Germline values: CDR1 SGDLS, CDR2 YYNGEE. CDR3 amino acids: CASSVISGGRNEQFF. The CDR3, as DNA: TGTGCCAGCAGCGTAATAAGCGGAGGGAGGAATGAGCAGTTCTTC.

The J gene is TRBJ2-5, the V gene TRBV15, with 10 bases lining up with TRBD2. J was trimmed by 2 bases and V by 7 bases; bases with no gene match: 7. CDR3 size: 15 residues. Germline V lookup: CDR1 LNHNV, CDR2 YYDKDF (reference sequence). Here the CDR3 DNA reads TGTGCCACCAACTTAGCGGGAGGTGCGCAAGAGACCCAGTACTTC. Its protein product is CATNLAGGAQETQYF.

The J gene is TRBJ2-7, the V gene TRBV6-5; 9 positions agree with TRBD2. The trim removed 7 bases at V and 2 bases at J, leaving 6 bases unmatched. Germline V lookup: CDR1 MNHEY, CDR2 SVGAGI. The CDR3 extends over 14 amino acids. The CDR3 DNA follows: TGTGCCAGCAAAGGGAGCGGGGGGACCTACGAGCAGTACTTC. This gives the protein CASKGSGGTYEQYF.

The chain links TRBV6-5 to TRBJ1-2, with D uncertain. The germline V and J ends were trimmed by 5 bases and 6 bases, with 19 bases remaining between them. CDR3 size: 15 residues. Germline CDR1 MNHEY, CDR2 SVGAGI. In DNA form, the CDR3 reads TGTGCCAGCAGTCCGCCCTTAGACACCGCAAATGGCTACACCTTC. Translated: CASSPPLDTANGYTF.